This T cell receptor beta chain was found in a study of T cells in Graves' hyperthyroidism and ophthalmopathy. Amplification yielded TCR beta CDR3 regions, with RNA transcripts as the source. HTBI primers were employed in a first-round RT-PCR of the TCR CDR3. MiXCR, run by TCRdb on the multiplex PCR reads, gives a single entry per CDR3 protein. Here the sample spans roughly 300,000 distinct CDR3 sequences, roughly 14% being singletons. The length of the CDR3 is 15 residues. V trimming: 2 bases; J trimming: 7 bases; junction bases outside the gene matches: 11. Germline CDR1 is DFQATT and CDR2 is SNEGSKA (reference sequence).

The chain has TRBV20-1 and TRBJ2-5; TRBD2 matches 9 bases. Sequencing was carried out using blood. The TCR comes from a woman aged 25-40 years with Graves' hyperthyroidism. The CDR3 here is CSARTRVAGEGTQYF. DNA for the CDR3: TGCAGTGCTAGAACTCGGGTAGCGGGAGAGGGGACCCAGTACTTC.